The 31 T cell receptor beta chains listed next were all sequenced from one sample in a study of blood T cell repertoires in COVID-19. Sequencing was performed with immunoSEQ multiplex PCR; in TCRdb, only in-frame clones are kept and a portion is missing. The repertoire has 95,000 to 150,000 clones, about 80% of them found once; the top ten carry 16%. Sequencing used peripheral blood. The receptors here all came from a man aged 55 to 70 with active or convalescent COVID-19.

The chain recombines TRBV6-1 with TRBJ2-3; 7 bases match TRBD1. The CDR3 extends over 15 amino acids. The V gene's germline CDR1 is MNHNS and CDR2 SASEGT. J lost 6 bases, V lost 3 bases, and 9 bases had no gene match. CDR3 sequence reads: CASSDRGIGLDTQYF. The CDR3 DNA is TGTGCCAGCAGTGACAGGGGGATCGGGTTGGATACGCAGTATTTT.

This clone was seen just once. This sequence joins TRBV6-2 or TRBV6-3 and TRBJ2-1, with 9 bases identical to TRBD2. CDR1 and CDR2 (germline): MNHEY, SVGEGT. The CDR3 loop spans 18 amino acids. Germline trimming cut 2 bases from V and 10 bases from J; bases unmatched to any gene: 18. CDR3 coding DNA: TGTGCCAGCAGTTACCCTCTCCCGGGGCGGGAGGGCCTAGGCGAGCAGTTCTTC. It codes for CASSYPLPGREGLGEQFF.

CDR3 protein: CASSPSTGSYNEQFF. Written as DNA, the CDR3 is TGTGCCAGCAGCCCATCCACTGGCTCCTACAATGAGCAGTTCTTC. This rearrangement joins TRBV7-2 to TRBJ2-1, with D unresolved. The CDR3 loop spans 15 amino acids. CDR1 and CDR2 (germline): SGHTA, FQGNSA. V was shortened by 5 bases and J by 0 bases, with 11 bases between the two germline ends.

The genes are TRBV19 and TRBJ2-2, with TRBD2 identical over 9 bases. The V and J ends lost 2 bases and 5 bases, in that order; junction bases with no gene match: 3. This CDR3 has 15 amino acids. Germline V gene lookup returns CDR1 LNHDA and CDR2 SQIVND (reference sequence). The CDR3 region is CASSIRSGRTGELFF. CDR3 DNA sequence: TGTGCCAGTAGTATAAGGAGCGGGAGGACCGGGGAGCTGTTTTTT.

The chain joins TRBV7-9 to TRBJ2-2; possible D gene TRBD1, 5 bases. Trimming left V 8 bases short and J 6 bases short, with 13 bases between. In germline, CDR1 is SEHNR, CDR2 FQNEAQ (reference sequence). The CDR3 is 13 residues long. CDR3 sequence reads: CASAILGAGELFF. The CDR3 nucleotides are TGTGCCAGCGCCATCCTAGGGGCCGGGGAGCTGTTTTTT.

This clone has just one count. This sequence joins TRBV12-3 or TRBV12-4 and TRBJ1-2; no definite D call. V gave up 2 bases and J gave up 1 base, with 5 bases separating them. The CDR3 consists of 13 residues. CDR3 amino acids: CASSLNGNYGYTF. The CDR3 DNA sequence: TGTGCCAGCAGTTTAAACGGTAACTATGGCTACACCTTC.

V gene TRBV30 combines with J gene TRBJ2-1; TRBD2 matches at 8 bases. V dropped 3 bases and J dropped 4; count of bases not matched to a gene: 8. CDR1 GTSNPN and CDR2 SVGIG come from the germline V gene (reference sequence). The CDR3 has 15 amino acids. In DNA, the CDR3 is TGTGCCTGGAGCAACGGAGCGGGAGTGTACAATGAGCAGTTCTTC. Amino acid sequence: CAWSNGAGVYNEQFF.

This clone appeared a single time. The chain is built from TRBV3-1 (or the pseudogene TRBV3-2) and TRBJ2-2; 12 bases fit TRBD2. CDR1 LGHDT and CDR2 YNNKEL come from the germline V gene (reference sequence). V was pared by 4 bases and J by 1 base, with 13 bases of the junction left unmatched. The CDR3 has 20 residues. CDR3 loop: CASSPTSGSFFSKNTGELFF. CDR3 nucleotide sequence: TGTGCCAGCAGCCCGACTAGCGGGAGTTTCTTTTCTAAGAACACCGGGGAGCTGTTTTTT.

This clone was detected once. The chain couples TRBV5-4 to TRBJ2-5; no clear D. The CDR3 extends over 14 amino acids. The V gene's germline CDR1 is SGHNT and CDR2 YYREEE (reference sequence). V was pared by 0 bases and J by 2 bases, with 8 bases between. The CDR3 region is CASSLELQQETQYF. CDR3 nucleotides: TGTGCCAGCAGCTTGGAGCTGCAACAAGAGACCCAGTACTTC.

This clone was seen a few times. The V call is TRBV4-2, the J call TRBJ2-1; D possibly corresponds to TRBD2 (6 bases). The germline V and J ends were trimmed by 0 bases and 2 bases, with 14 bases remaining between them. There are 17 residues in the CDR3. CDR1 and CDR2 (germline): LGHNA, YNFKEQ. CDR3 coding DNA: TGTGCCAGCAGCCAAGATACGGGAGACAACCCCTACAATGAGCAGTTCTTC. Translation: CASSQDTGDNPYNEQFF.

As DNA, the CDR3 is TGCGCCAGCAGCCAAGATATGGACAACCAAGAGACCCAGTACTTC. This sequence encodes CASSQDMDNQETQYF. J is TRBJ2-5 and V is TRBV4-1, with D possibly TRBD1 on 5 matching bases. This CDR3 comprises 15 residues. Germline V gene lookup returns CDR1 MGHRA and CDR2 YSYEKL. V lost 0 bases and J lost 0, with 8 bases in between.

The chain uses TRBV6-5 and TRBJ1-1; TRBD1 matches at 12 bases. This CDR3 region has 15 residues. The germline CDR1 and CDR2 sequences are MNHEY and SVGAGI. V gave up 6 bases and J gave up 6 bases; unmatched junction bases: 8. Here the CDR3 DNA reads TGTGCCAGCAGCCGGGACAGGGGGCGCGGGGCTGAAGCTTTCTTT. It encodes CASSRDRGRGAEAFF.

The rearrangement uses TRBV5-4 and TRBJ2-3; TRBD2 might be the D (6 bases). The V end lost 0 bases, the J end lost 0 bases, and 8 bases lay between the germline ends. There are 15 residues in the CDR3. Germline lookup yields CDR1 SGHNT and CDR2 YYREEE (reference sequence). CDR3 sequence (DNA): TGTGCCAGCAGCTTGGACGGGACTAGCACAGATACGCAGTATTTT. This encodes CASSLDGTSTDTQYF. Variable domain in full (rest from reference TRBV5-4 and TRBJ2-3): ETGVTQSPTHLIKTRGQQVTLRCSSQSGHNTVSWYQQALGQGPQFIFQYYREEENGRGNFPPRFSGLQFPNYSSELNVNALELDDSALYLCASSLDGTSTDTQYFGPGTRLTVL.

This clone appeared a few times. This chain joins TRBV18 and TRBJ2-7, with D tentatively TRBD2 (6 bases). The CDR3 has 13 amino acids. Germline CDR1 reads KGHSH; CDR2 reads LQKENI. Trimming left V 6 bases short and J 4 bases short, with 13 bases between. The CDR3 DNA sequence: TGTGCCAGCTCCCCCGGAGGGGATTACGAGCAGTACTTC. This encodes CASSPGGDYEQYF.

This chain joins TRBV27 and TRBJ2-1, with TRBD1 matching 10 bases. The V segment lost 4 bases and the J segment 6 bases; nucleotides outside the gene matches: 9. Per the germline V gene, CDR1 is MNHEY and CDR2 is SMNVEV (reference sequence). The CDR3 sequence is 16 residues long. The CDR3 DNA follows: TGTGCCAGCAGTTCCCCACGACAGGGGGCGGTCAATGAGCAGTTCTTC. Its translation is CASSSPRQGAVNEQFF.

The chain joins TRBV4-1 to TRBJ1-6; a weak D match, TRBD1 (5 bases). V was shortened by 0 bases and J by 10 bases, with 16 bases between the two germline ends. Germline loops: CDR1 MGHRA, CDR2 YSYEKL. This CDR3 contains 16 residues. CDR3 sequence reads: CASSQDRTNSLSPLHF. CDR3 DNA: TGCGCCAGCAGCCAAGATCGGACAAATTCTCTCTCACCCCTCCACTTT.

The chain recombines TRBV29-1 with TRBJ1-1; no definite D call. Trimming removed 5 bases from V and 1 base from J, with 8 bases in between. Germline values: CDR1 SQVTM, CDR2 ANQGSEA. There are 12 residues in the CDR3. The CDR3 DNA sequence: TGCAGCGTTACCGCAGGGAACACTGAAGCTTTCTTT. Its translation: CSVTAGNTEAFF. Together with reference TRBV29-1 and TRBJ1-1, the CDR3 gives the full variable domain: SAVISQKPSRDICQRGTSLTIQCQVDSQVTMMFWYRQQPGQSLTLIATANQGSEATYESGFVIDKFPISRPNLTFSTLTVSNMSPEDSSIYLCSVTAGNTEAFFGQGTRLTVV.

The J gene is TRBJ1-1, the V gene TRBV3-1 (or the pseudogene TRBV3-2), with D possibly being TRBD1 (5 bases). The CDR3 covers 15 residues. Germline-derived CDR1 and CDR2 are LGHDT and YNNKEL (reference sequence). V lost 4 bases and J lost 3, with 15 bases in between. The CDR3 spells CASSPDSGWDTEAFF. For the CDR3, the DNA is TGTGCCAGCAGCCCCGATTCAGGGTGGGACACTGAAGCTTTCTTT.

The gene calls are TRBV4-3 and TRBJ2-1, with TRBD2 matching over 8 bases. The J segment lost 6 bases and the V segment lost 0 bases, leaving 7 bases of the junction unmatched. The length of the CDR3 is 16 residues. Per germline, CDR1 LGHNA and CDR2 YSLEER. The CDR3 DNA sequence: TGCGCCAGCAGCCAAGAGGGCCTAGCGGGCTTCAATGAGCAGTTCTTC. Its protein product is CASSQEGLAGFNEQFF.

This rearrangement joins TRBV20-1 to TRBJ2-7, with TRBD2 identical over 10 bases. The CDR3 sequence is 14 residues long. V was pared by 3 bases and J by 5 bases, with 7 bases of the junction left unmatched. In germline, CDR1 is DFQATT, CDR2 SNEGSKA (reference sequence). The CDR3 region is CSASLHLAGDEQYF. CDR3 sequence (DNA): TGCAGTGCTAGTCTGCACCTAGCGGGAGACGAGCAGTACTTC.

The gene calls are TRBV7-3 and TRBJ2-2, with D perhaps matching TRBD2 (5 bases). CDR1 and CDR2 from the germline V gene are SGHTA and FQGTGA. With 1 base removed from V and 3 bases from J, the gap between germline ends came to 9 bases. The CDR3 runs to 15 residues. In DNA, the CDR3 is TGTGCCAGCAGCTTAAGAGCGGCGCACACCGGGGAGCTGTTTTTT. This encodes CASSLRAAHTGELFF.

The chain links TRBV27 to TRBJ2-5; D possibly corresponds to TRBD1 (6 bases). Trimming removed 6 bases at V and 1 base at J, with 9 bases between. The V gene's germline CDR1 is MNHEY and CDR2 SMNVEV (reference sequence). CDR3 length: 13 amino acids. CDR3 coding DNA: TGTGCCAGCAGCAAACAGGGCCAAGAGACCCAGTACTTC. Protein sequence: CASSKQGQETQYF.

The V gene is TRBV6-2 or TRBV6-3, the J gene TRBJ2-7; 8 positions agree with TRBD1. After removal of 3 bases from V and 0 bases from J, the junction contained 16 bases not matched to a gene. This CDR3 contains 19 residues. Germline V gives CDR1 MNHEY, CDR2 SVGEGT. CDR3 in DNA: TGTGCCAGCAGTTATCCCCCCGAGGGACAGGCTTGGAGCTCCTACGAGCAGTACTTC. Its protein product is CASSYPPEGQAWSSYEQYF.

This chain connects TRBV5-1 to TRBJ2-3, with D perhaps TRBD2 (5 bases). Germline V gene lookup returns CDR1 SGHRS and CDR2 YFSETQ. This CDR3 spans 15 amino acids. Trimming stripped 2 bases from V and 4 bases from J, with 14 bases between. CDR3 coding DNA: TGCGCCAGCAGCTTAGCGGCCGACGGGGCAGATACGCAGTATTTT. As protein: CASSLAADGADTQYF.

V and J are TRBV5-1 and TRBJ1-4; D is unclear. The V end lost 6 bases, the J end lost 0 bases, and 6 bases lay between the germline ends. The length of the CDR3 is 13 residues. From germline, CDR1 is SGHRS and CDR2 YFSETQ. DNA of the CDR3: TGCGCCAGCAAGGGAGCAACTAATGAAAAACTGTTTTTT. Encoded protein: CASKGATNEKLFF.

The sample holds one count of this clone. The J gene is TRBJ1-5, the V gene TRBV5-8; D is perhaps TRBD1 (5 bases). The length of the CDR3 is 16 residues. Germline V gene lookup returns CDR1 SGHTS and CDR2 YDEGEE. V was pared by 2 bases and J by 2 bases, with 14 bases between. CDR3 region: CASSLGAAGGNQPQHF. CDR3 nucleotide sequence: TGTGCCAGCAGCTTAGGAGCCGCGGGGGGCAATCAGCCCCAGCATTTT.

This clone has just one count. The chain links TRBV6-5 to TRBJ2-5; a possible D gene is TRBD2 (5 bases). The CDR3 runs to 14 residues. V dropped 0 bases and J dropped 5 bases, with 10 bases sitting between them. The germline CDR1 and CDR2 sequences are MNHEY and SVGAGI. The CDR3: CASSYSYGGETQYF. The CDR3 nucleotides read TGTGCCAGCAGTTACTCCTACGGCGGGGAGACCCAGTACTTC.

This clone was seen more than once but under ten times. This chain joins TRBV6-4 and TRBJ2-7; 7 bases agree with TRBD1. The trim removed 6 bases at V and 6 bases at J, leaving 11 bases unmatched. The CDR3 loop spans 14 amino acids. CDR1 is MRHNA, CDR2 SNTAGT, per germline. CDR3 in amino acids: CASRTGQGVGEQYF. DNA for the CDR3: TGTGCCAGCAGGACGGGGCAGGGGGTAGGCGAGCAGTACTTC.

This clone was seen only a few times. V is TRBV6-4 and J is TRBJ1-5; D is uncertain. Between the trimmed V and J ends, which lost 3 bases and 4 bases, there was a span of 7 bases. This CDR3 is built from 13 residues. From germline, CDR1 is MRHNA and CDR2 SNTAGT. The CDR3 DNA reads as TGTGCCAGCAGTGAAACTTTTAATCAGCCCCAGCATTTT. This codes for CASSETFNQPQHF.

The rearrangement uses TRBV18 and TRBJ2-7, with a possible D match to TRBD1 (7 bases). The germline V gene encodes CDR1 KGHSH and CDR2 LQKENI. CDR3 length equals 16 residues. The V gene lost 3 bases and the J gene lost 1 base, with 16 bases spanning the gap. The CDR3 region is CASSPDLTGRSYEQYF. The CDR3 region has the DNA TGTGCCAGCTCACCCGACTTGACAGGGAGGTCCTACGAGCAGTACTTC. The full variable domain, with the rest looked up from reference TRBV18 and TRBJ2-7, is NAGVMQNPRHLVRRRGQEARLRCSPMKGHSHVYWYRQLPEEGLKFMVYLQKENIIDESGMPKERFSAEFPKEGPSILRIQQVVRGDSAAYFCASSPDLTGRSYEQYFGPGTRLTVT.

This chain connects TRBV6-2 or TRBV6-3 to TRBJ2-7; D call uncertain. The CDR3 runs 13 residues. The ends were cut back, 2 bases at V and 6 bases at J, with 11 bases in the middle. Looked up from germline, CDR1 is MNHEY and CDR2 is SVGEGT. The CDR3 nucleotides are TGTGCCAGCAGTTACGAGGTTTTAAGCGAGCAGTACTTC. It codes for CASSYEVLSEQYF.